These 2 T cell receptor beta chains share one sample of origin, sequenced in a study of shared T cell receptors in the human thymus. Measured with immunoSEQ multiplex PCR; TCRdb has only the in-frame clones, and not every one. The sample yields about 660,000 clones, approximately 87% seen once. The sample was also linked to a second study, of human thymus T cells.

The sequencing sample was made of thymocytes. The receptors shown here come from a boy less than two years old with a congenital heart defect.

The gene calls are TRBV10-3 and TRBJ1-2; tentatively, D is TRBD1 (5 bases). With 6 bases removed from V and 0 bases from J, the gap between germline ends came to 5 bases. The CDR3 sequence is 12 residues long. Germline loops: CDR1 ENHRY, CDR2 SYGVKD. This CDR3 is CAIRDTNYGYTF. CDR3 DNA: TGTGCCATCAGGGACACTAACTATGGCTACACCTTC.

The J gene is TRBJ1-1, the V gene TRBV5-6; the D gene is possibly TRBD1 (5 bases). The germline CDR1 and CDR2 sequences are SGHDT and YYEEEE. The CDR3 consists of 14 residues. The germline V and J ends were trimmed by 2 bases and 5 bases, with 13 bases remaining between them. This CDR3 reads CASSFEGLVTEAFF. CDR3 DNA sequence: TGTGCCAGCAGCTTCGAGGGACTAGTGACTGAAGCTTTCTTT.